Given below is one T cell receptor beta chain in context. Its antigen is not known. This sample is part of a study of T cell clonotyping in hematopoietic cell transplantation. In germline, CDR1 is SEHNR, CDR2 FQNEAQ (reference sequence). The CDR3 is 13 residues long. V lost 4 bases to trimming and J lost 7 bases, with 13 bases between them. Clones were read by immunoSEQ multiplex PCR, and TCRdb kept only the in-frame ones, dropping some. This table holds roughly 11,000 clones, 85% to 90% found once. Samples: about 28 days before transplant, then days 30, 100 and 180 after. Study-level points and caveats: Higher Inverse Simpson Index values in graft donor and pretransplant recipient predicted broader posttransplant TCR diversity. Recipient TCR diversity dropped after transplant; expanded clonotypes rose from day 30 to 180.

Sequences were derived from PBMCs, sampled 100 days after allogeneic stem cell transplant. The genes are TRBV7-9 and TRBJ1-1, with D perhaps TRBD1 (5 bases). The receptor was isolated from a female patient over 55 who had an allogeneic stem cell transplant from an unrelated donor, so the T cells may come from the graft donor. Some clones in this sample may be carry-over from other donors' samples. In DNA, the CDR3 is TGTGCCAGCAGCTCAGGGAGGGGCAATGAAGCTTTCTTT. Its translation is CASSSGRGNEAFF.